The entry that follows covers one TCR beta chain sequence. The sample comes from a study of T cell responses to AZD1222 COVID-19 vaccine. Profiling relied on immunoSEQ multiplex PCR, and the TCRdb table lists in-frame clones only, not all of them. The sample has approximately 180,000 clones, around 93% seen once. In germline, CDR1 is GTSNPN, CDR2 SVGIG (reference sequence). CDR3 length equals 15 residues. J was trimmed by 2 bases and V by 6 bases; bases with no gene match: 6. The chain combines TRBV30 with TRBJ1-5, with 11 bases fitting TRBD1. This clonotype was sampled from an adult who received the MenACWY meningococcal vaccine as a control. The sequencing used peripheral blood, collected 28 days after the second dose of the MenACWY control vaccine. CDR3 DNA sequence: TGTGCCTGTCGGGACAGGGGGAAAGGCAATCAGCCCCAGCATTTT. It specifies CACRDRGKGNQPQHF.